This T cell receptor beta chain is drawn from a study of T cell responses to AZD1222 COVID-19 vaccine. Study conclusions and caveats: Among the donors, most were white British and more were female, and clonal diversity was possibly underestimated.

Sequencing was performed with immunoSEQ multiplex PCR; in TCRdb, only in-frame clones are kept and a portion is missing. The sample includes 200,000 or so clones, roughly 93% seen only once; the top ten take 9.2%. A note on this clone: Its antigen is unidentified.

CDR1 is SGHNT and CDR2 is YYREEE in the germline V gene (reference sequence). The CDR3 totals 13 residues. The ends were cut back, 2 bases at V and 14 bases at J, with 17 bases in the middle. The sequenced sample was peripheral blood, obtained on day 0 of AZD1222 vaccination. This sequence joins TRBV5-4 and TRBJ1-5; D call uncertain. The TCR originated in an adult in good health. The DNA of the CDR3 is TGTGCCAGCAGCTTATTTAGCACAAAACACGAGCATTTT. It translates to CASSLFSTKHEHF.